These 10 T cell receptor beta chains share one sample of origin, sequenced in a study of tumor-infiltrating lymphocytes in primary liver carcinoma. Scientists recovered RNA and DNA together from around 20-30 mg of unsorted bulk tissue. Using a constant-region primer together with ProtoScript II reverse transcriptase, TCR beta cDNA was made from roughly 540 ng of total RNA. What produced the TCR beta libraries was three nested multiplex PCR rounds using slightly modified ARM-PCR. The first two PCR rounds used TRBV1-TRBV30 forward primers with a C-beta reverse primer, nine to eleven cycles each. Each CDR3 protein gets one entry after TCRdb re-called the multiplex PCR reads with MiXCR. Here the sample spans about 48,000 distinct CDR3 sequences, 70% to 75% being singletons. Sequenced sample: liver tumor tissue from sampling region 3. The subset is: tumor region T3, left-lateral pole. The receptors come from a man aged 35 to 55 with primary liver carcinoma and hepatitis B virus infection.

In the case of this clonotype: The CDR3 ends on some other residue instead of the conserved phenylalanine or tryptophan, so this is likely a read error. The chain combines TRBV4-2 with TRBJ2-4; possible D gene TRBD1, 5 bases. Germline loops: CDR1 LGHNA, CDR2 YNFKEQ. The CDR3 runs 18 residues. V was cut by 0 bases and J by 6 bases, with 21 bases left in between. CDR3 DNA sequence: TGTGCCAGCAGCCAAGAAGGCGCAGGGAAGGGTATCGGAAACATTCAGTACGTC. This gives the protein CASSQEGAGKGIGNIQYV.

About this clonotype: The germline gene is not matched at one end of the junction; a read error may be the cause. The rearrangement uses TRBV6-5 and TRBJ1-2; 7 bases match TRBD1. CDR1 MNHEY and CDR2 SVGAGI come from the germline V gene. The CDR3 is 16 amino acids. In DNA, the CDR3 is TGTGCCAGTAGTTACCTGAGGGGAGACAGGGAAAATGGCTACACCTTC. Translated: CASSYLRGDRENGYTF.

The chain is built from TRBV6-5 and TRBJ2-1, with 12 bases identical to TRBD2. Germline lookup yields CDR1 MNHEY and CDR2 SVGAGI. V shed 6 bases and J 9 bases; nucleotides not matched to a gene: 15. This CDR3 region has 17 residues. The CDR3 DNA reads TGTGCCAGCAGCCTGACTAGCGGGAGCTGGGGTCCATCTGAGCAGTTCTTC. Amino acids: CASSLTSGSWGPSEQFF.

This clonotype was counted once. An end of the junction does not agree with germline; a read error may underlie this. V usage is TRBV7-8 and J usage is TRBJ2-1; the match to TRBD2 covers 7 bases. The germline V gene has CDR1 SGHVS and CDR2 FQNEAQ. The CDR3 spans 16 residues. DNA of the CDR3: TGCGCCAGCAGCCCGCCCGGGGACGGGGGGTACAATGAGCAGTTCTTC. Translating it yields CASSPPGDGGYNEQFF.

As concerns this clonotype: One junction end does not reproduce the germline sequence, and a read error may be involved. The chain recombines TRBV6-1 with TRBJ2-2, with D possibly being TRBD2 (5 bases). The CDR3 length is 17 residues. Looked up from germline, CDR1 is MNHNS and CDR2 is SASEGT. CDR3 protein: CASNRAESRSNTGELYF. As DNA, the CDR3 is TGTGCCAGCAATCGGGCCGAGAGCCGGTCGAACACCGGGGAGCTGTATTTT.

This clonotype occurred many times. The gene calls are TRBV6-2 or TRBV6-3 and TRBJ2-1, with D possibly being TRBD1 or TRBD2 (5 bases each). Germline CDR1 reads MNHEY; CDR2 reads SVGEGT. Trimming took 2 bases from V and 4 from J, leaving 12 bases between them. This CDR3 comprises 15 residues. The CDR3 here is CASSYAGTFYNEQFF. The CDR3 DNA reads TGTGCCAGCAGTTACGCTGGGACGTTTTACAATGAGCAGTTCTTC.

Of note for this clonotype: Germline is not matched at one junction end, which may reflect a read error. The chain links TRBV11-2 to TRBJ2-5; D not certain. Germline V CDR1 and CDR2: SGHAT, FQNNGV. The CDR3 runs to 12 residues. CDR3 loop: CASSLMEDTQHF. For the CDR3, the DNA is TGTGCCAGCAGCTTAATGGAAGACACACAGCACTTC.

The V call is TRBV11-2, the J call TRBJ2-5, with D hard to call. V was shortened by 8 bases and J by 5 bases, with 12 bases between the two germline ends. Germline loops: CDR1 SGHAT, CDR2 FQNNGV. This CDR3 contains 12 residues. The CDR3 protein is CASLDFLETQYF. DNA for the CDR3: TGTGCCAGCTTAGATTTTCTGGAGACCCAGTACTTC.

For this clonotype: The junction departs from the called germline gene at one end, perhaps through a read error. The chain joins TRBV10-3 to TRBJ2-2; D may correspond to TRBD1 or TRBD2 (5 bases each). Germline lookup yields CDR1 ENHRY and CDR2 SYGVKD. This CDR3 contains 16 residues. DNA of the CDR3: TGTGCCATCAATCCCTCGCCCCGGGTGGACACCGGGGAGCTATTTTTT. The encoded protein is CAINPSPRVDTGELFF.

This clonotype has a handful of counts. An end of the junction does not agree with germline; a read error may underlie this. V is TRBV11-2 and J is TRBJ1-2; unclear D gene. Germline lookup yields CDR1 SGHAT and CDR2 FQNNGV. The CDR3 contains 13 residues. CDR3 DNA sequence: TGTCCCAGCAGCTTAGAAGGGAACTATTGCTACACCTTC. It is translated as CPSSLEGNYCYTF.